The rows below give T cell receptor beta chains drawn from one sample of a study of blood T cell repertoires in COVID-19. Profiled with immunoSEQ multiplex PCR; TCRdb holds only in-frame clones, not every one. Altogether 100,000 to 150,000 clones are present, over 60% being singletons, with the ten largest covering about 39%. Sequenced sample: peripheral blood. These receptors came from a man aged 40-50 years with active or convalescent COVID-19. The CDR3 runs from the conserved cysteine through the conserved F or W. Fields, in order: V gene, D gene, clone size, J gene, CDR3 length, CDR3 protein, CDR3 DNA. The D gene is left open where the match is weak. Expanded clones are given a class, and other clones once, few, many or no size at all.

>TRBV4-2|.|.|TRBJ1-1|16
CASSQDGEFMNTEAFF
TGTGCCAGCAGCCAAGACGGGGAATTCATGAACACTGAAGCTTTCTTT
>TRBV24-1|TRBD2|.|TRBJ2-3|19
CATSDLTGLAGSSTDTQYF
TGTGCCACCAGTGATTTGACGGGACTAGCGGGGTCTAGCACAGATACGCAGTATTTT
>TRBV7-6|TRBD2|.|TRBJ2-5|16
CASSLALGGMGETQYF
TGTGCCAGCAGCTTAGCGCTGGGAGGGATGGGGGAGACCCAGTACTTC
>TRBV3-1/TRBV3-2|.|.|TRBJ2-3|18
CASSQDQGGGANTDTQYF
TGTGCCAGCAGCCAAGATCAAGGAGGGGGGGCAAACACAGATACGCAGTATTTT
>TRBV9|TRBD1|.|TRBJ1-1|14
CASSVGTGHTEAFF
TGTGCCAGCAGCGTAGGGACAGGGCACACTGAAGCTTTCTTT
>TRBV4-3|TRBD2|.|TRBJ2-3|15
CASSPTSGDTDTQYF
TGCGCCAGCAGCCCGACTAGCGGGGACACAGATACGCAGTATTTT
>TRBV5-1|.|few|TRBJ1-1|16
CASSLEYVGGGTEAFF
TGCGCCAGCAGCTTGGAATACGTTGGGGGAGGAACTGAAGCTTTCTTT
>TRBV4-2|TRBD1|.|TRBJ1-1|16
CASSQEPRGGGTEAFF
TGTGCCAGCAGCCAAGAGCCCCGAGGGGGCGGGACTGAAGCTTTCTTT
>TRBV18|TRBD1|.|TRBJ1-5|17
CASSPPSWDSPNQPQHF
TGTGCCAGCTCACCACCGTCCTGGGACAGTCCCAATCAGCCCCAGCATTTT
>TRBV6-5|TRBD2|.|TRBJ2-7|15
CASRVSSAGGTEQYF
TGTGCCAGCAGGGTATCTTCAGCGGGAGGAACCGAGCAGTACTTC
>TRBV6-5|.|.|TRBJ1-1|14
CASSLQAGNTEAFF
TGTGCCAGCAGCCTACAGGCAGGGAACACTGAAGCTTTCTTT
>TRBV5-6|.|.|TRBJ1-5|14
CASSLVGPNQPQHF
TGTGCCAGCAGCTTGGTTGGGCCTAATCAGCCCCAGCATTTT
>TRBV27|TRBD2|.|TRBJ2-1|14
CASSSSGSIYEQFF
TGTGCCAGCAGTTCTAGCGGGAGTATCTATGAGCAGTTCTTC
>TRBV5-1|.|.|TRBJ1-1|13
CASSVQRNTEAFF
TGCGCCAGCAGCGTACAGAGAAACACTGAAGCTTTCTTT
>TRBV5-6|.|.|TRBJ2-3|16
CASSFEGAGGTDTQYF
TGTGCCAGCAGCTTTGAGGGCGCTGGGGGCACAGATACGCAGTATTTT
>TRBV12-5|TRBD1|.|TRBJ1-3|17
CASGLVPGTGSGNTIYF
TGTGCTAGTGGTTTGGTCCCCGGGACAGGGTCAGGAAACACCATATATTTT
>TRBV28|.|.|TRBJ1-2|14
CASSRDKVRAGYTF
TGTGCCAGCAGCCGAGACAAGGTGCGGGCCGGCTACACCTTC
>TRBV30|.|once|TRBJ1-3|15
CAWSSGGASGNTIYF
TGTGCCTGGTCGAGCGGGGGCGCATCTGGAAACACCATATATTTT
>TRBV10-1|.|.|TRBJ1-2|13
CASSESQGNGYTF
TGCGCCAGCAGTGAGTCCCAGGGGAATGGCTACACCTTC
>TRBV2|.|.|TRBJ1-2|13
CASRGGTGEGYTF
TGTGCCAGCAGGGGAGGGACGGGAGAGGGCTACACCTTC
>TRBV5-4|TRBD1|.|TRBJ1-1|14
CASNDRGQNTEAFF
TGTGCCAGCAATGACAGGGGTCAGAACACTGAAGCTTTCTTT
>TRBV7-3|.|.|TRBJ2-5|13
CASSLMRQETQYF
TGTGCCAGCAGCTTAATGAGACAAGAGACCCAGTACTTC
>TRBV5-1|TRBD2|.|TRBJ2-4|14
CASSPSPSGGLQYF
TGCGCCAGCAGCCCATCCCCTAGCGGGGGCCTTCAGTACTTC
>TRBV10-3|TRBD1|.|TRBJ1-1|13
CAVRDSWNTEAFF
TGTGCCGTCCGGGACAGCTGGAACACTGAAGCTTTCTTT
>TRBV30|TRBD1|once|TRBJ1-4|17
CAWRPDRGLRTNEKLFF
TGTGCCTGGAGGCCCGACAGGGGTCTTCGGACTAATGAAAAACTGTTTTTT
>TRBV6-2/TRBV6-3|TRBD2|.|TRBJ2-6|17
CASSYFRAGAGANVLTF
TGTGCCAGCAGTTACTTCAGAGCGGGGGCTGGGGCCAACGTCCTGACTTTC
>TRBV27|.|.|TRBJ2-5|15
CASSLSRVGGETQYF
TGTGCCAGCAGTTTATCCCGGGTGGGTGGAGAGACCCAGTACTTC
>TRBV2|.|.|TRBJ1-1|13
CASTPRSGTEAFF
TGTGCCAGCACCCCCCGCTCAGGCACTGAAGCTTTCTTT
>TRBV7-2|TRBD2|.|TRBJ2-5|15
CASSRTTSGKETQYF
TGTGCCAGCAGCAGAACGACTAGCGGGAAAGAGACCCAGTACTTC
>TRBV25-1|TRBD1|.|TRBJ1-5|13
CASTTGVGQPQHF
TGTGCCAGTACCACAGGGGTAGGACAGCCCCAGCATTTT
>TRBV19|TRBD1|many|TRBJ1-5|16
CASFPPGQGVNQPQHF
TGTGCCAGTTTCCCTCCGGGACAGGGGGTCAATCAGCCCCAGCATTTT
>TRBV21-1|.|.|TRBJ2-1|19
CASSTRGLAGTGAYNEQFF
TGTGCCAGCAGCACCCGGGGACTAGCGGGGACTGGAGCCTACAATGAGCAGTTCTTC
>TRBV27|.|.|TRBJ1-2|13
CASSLSAVYGYTF
TGTGCCAGCAGTTTATCGGCCGTCTATGGCTACACCTTC
>TRBV5-1|TRBD1|few|TRBJ1-2|15
CASSSSGQGADGYTF
TGCGCCAGCAGCTCCTCGGGACAGGGGGCGGATGGCTACACCTTC
>TRBV30|.|.|TRBJ2-7|16
CAWRPQMARGIYEQYF
TGTGCCTGGAGACCTCAGATGGCCAGAGGAATTTACGAGCAGTACTTC
>TRBV18|TRBD2|.|TRBJ2-7|17
CASSRLGLAGPRVEQYF
TGTGCCAGCTCACGGCTGGGACTAGCGGGGCCCCGGGTAGAGCAGTACTTC
>TRBV18|TRBD1|many|TRBJ1-1|16
CASSPPRTGGFTEAFF
TGTGCCAGCTCACCACCGCGGACAGGGGGATTCACTGAAGCTTTCTTT
>TRBV5-1|TRBD1|.|TRBJ1-2|14
CASSPLGQGYGYTF
TGCGCCAGCAGCCCCCTCGGACAGGGCTATGGCTACACCTTC
>TRBV6-6|.|once|TRBJ2-4|16
CASRRGLDLAKNIQYF
TGTGCCAGCAGGAGGGGACTCGATCTAGCCAAAAACATTCAGTACTTC
>TRBV29-1|TRBD1|.|TRBJ1-5|14
CSVTGQPGNQPQHF
TGCAGCGTCACGGGACAGCCTGGGAACCAGCCCCAGCATTTT
>TRBV11-3|TRBD2|.|TRBJ2-1|16
CASSFGPAGGLNEQFF
TGTGCCAGCAGCTTTGGGCCCGCGGGAGGTTTGAATGAGCAGTTCTTC
>TRBV28|.|.|TRBJ1-2|15
CASTIPGVANYGYTF
TGTGCCAGCACCATTCCGGGGGTTGCTAACTATGGCTACACCTTC
>TRBV9|.|.|TRBJ1-2|14
CASSVDIANYGYTF
TGTGCCAGCAGCGTAGATATAGCTAACTATGGCTACACCTTC
>TRBV18|TRBD1|.|TRBJ2-5|15
CASSPKQGSQETQYF
TGTGCCAGCTCACCAAAACAGGGGTCCCAAGAGACCCAGTACTTC
>TRBV9|TRBD1|once|TRBJ2-3|14
CASSLDRAPDTQYF
TGTGCCAGCAGCCTCGACAGGGCCCCAGATACGCAGTATTTT
>TRBV5-1|TRBD2|.|TRBJ2-1|14
CASSASGSYNEQFF
TGCGCCAGCAGCGCGAGCGGGAGTTACAATGAGCAGTTCTTC
>TRBV19|TRBD2|.|TRBJ2-1|14
CASRVGTRNNEQFF
TGTGCCAGTAGGGTGGGGACTAGGAACAATGAGCAGTTCTTC
>TRBV4-2|.|few|TRBJ1-1|13
CASSQPSVGAAFF
TGTGCCAGCAGCCAACCTAGTGTTGGAGCAGCTTTCTTT
>TRBV30|.|.|TRBJ1-1|15
CAWSVPKGGGAEAFF
TGTGCCTGGAGTGTACCCAAGGGGGGGGGCGCTGAAGCTTTCTTT
>TRBV6-5|TRBD1|.|TRBJ1-1|13
CASSYKGATEAFF
TGTGCCAGCAGTTACAAGGGGGCAACTGAAGCTTTCTTT
>TRBV2|.|.|TRBJ2-3|14
CASTPLVVASIQYF
TGTGCCAGCACCCCCCTGGTGGTAGCCTCCATCCAGTATTTT
>TRBV19|TRBD1|.|TRBJ1-2|17
CASSGRGTDILGYGYTF
TGTGCCAGTAGTGGACGGGGGACAGATATTTTGGGCTATGGCTACACCTTC
>TRBV19|TRBD1|.|TRBJ2-3|17
CASSPYTRTGGADTQYF
TGTGCCAGTAGTCCCTACACCCGGACAGGGGGCGCAGATACGCAGTATTTT
>TRBV9|TRBD1|.|TRBJ1-6|16
CASSSPPAQGSSPLHF
TGTGCCAGCAGCTCCCCCCCGGCACAGGGGAGTTCACCCCTCCACTTT
>TRBV10-2|.|.|TRBJ2-7|15
CASIFRQGGSYEQYF
TGCGCCAGCATCTTTAGGCAGGGGGGATCCTACGAGCAGTACTTC